Included here is one T cell receptor beta chain sequence, with context. Its cognate antigen is unknown. The use of genomic DNA as template underpinned the TCR beta VDJ and CDR3 profiling. One entry per CDR3 protein results from TCRdb running MiXCR on the reads. Of 110,000 or so distinct CDR3 sequences listed, 55% to 60% are singletons. V dropped 3 bases and J dropped 3; count of bases not matched to a gene: 9. Germline CDR1 is SQVTM and CDR2 is ANQGSEA. The CDR3 runs to 16 residues. The data are from a study of CD8+CD57+ T cells in acquired aplastic anemia. Regarding the study as a whole: CD8+ Simpson's diversity in patients was not significantly different from that in controls. Nearly 30 was the count of CD8+ CDR3 sequences that patients shared with controls.

It was patients with CD8+CD57+ cell expansion by flow cytometry who were chosen for sequencing. The enrolled patients all had severe acquired aplastic anemia. No therapy had been given to the patients at the time of blood sampling. This TCR was sampled from a human donor with aplastic anemia. The chain carries TRBV29-1 and TRBJ2-5; TRBD1 aligns across 11 bases. What was sequenced was sorted CD4+, CD8+, or CD8+CD57+ T cells (not recorded which) from PBMCs. CDR3 DNA sequence: TGCAGCGTTGAGGATTGGGGGACAGGGGGAAAAGAGACCCAGTACTTC. It specifies CSVEDWGTGGKETQYF.